This T cell receptor beta chain comes out of a study of human T cells and chemical hapten exposure. The overall study: A 2 cm by 2 cm inner upper arm patch received 2% DPC for sensitization.

Germline lookup yields CDR1 SQVTM and CDR2 ANQGSEA. The CDR3 sequence is 12 residues long. V was trimmed by 4 bases and J by 7 bases, leaving 13 bases between them. Study-wide results and limits: DPC sensitization left the count of TCRs above 1 in 1000 unchanged.

The sample's time point: patch test 3, about 24 weeks after DPC sensitization. The treatment is: therapeutic diphenylcyclopropenone sensitization with weekly scalp DPC. Unique molecular identifiers were linked by the library to individual cDNA molecules. In TCRdb, the RACE reads were re-called with MiXCR into one record per CDR3 protein. The sample records more than 80,000 distinct CDR3 sequences, approximately 11% being singletons. In its sample, this clonotype was seen many times. What it recognizes is unknown. This receptor was taken from a woman aged 50 to 60 with alopecia areata. Some clones in this sample may be carry-over from other donors' samples. V usage is TRBV29-1 and J usage is TRBJ1-2, with D possibly TRBD1 on 6 matching bases. Sequencing was performed on whole blood, taken in connection with sensitization to the hapten diphenylcyclopropenone (DPC). CDR3 sequence (DNA): TGCAGCGTTGGGGGGGCGGAAAGTGGCTACACCTTC. It yields the protein CSVGGAESGYTF.